This is a list of T cell receptor beta chains from one sample in a study of T cell responses to AZD1222 COVID-19 vaccine. Produced via immunoSEQ multiplex PCR; TCRdb's table is partial and in-frame only. Of fewer than 130,000 clones in the sample, about 85% are singletons; the top ten hold over 2%. The input for sequencing was peripheral blood, taken 28 days after the second AZD1222 dose. These receptors were obtained from an adult who received the AZD1222 COVID-19 vaccine. The CDR3 runs from the conserved cysteine through the conserved F or W. D genes are given only for firm matches. Expanded clones get a size class; other rows say once, few or many, or leave the size out.

J gene: TRBJ2-1
V gene: TRBV7-2
D gene: TRBD1
clone size: -
CDR3 DNA: TGTGCCAGCAGCTCGGGACAGGGGTTTATGAATGAGCAGTTCTTC
CDR3 protein: CASSSGQGFMNEQFF

J gene: TRBJ1-6
V gene: TRBV3-1/TRBV3-2
D gene: -
clone size: -
CDR3 DNA: TGTGCCAGCAGCCGAAGCATGGGGTATAATTCACCCCTCCACTTT
CDR3 protein: CASSRSMGYNSPLHF

J gene: TRBJ1-2
V gene: TRBV5-6
D gene: TRBD1
clone size: -
CDR3 DNA: TGTGCCAGCAGCTACCTCGGGACAGGGGATTATGGCTACACCTTC
CDR3 protein: CASSYLGTGDYGYTF

J gene: TRBJ1-6
V gene: TRBV7-9
D gene: TRBD1
clone size: -
CDR3 DNA: TGTGCCAGCAGCTTTTCACAGGGGACTTCACCCCTCCACTTT
CDR3 protein: CASSFSQGTSPLHF

J gene: TRBJ1-2
V gene: TRBV12-1
D gene: -
clone size: -
CDR3 DNA: TGTGCCAGCAGCTCCTCAGGGATCTATGGCTACACCTTC
CDR3 protein: CASSSSGIYGYTF

J gene: TRBJ2-7
V gene: TRBV2
D gene: TRBD1
clone size: -
CDR3 DNA: TGTGCCAGCTCCGGGACAGGCGGAAGAATGAGGTACGAGCAGTACTTC
CDR3 protein: CASSGTGGRMRYEQYF

J gene: TRBJ1-4
V gene: TRBV28
D gene: TRBD1
clone size: once
CDR3 DNA: TGTGCCGGACAGGGACGGGAGAATGAAAAACTGTTTTTT
CDR3 protein: CAGQGRENEKLFF

J gene: TRBJ2-6
V gene: TRBV7-3
D gene: -
clone size: -
CDR3 DNA: TGTGCCAGCAGCTTCTTAGGGACTGGGGCCAACGTCCTGACTTTC
CDR3 protein: CASSFLGTGANVLTF

J gene: TRBJ1-1
V gene: TRBV10-3
D gene: TRBD1
clone size: -
CDR3 DNA: TGTGCCACCGGACAGGGCTACACTGAAGCTTTCTTT
CDR3 protein: CATGQGYTEAFF

J gene: TRBJ2-7
V gene: TRBV30
D gene: TRBD1
clone size: once
CDR3 DNA: TGTGCCTGGAGTAAGGGACAGCTTGAGGAGCAGTACTTC
CDR3 protein: CAWSKGQLEEQYF

J gene: TRBJ2-5
V gene: TRBV6-1
D gene: -
clone size: -
CDR3 DNA: TGTGCCAGCAGTGAAGCAGGGCGGTGGGAGACCCAGTACTTC
CDR3 protein: CASSEAGRWETQYF

J gene: TRBJ1-5
V gene: TRBV10-3
D gene: TRBD1
clone size: -
CDR3 DNA: TGTGCCATCAGCATGACAGGGGATAGGGGCAATCAGCCCCAGCATTTT
CDR3 protein: CAISMTGDRGNQPQHF

J gene: TRBJ2-2
V gene: TRBV2
D gene: TRBD1
clone size: -
CDR3 DNA: TGTGCCAGCAGTGAATCCCGGGACAGGGCCACCGGGGAGCTGTTTTTT
CDR3 protein: CASSESRDRATGELFF